One and the same sample provided the 32 T cell receptor beta chains below, sequenced in a study of identical twins. TCRdb reprocessed the 5' RACE reads via MiXCR and lists one record per CDR3 protein. This table holds roughly 1,500,000 distinct CDR3 sequences, 32% found once. The sequencing sample was made of cord blood. The origin of the receptors is a newborn girl in good health.

In this sample, this clonotype turned up a few times. V and J are TRBV2 and TRBJ2-7; D ambiguous. With 1 base removed from V and 10 bases from J, the gap between germline ends came to 8 bases. The CDR3 sequence is 11 residues long. Per the germline V gene, CDR1 is SNHLY and CDR2 is FYNNEI. Here the CDR3 DNA reads TGTGCCAGCAGTGAAGTTGCTATCCAGTACTTC. It specifies CASSEVAIQYF.

Concerning this clonotype itself: A much larger clone differs by one base, so this may be a read error. V and J are TRBV29-1 and TRBJ2-5, with 7 bases fitting TRBD2. The V segment lost 4 bases and the J segment 1 base; nucleotides outside the gene matches: 3. The CDR3 totals 13 residues. Germline-derived CDR1 and CDR2 are SQVTM and ANQGSEA. The DNA for the CDR3 is TGCAGCGTTGGGGCTAGCGGCCAAGAGACCCAGTACTTC. This translates into CSVGASGQETQYF.

DNA for the CDR3: TGTGCCATCAGTGTAGTTAACGAGCAGTTCTTC. It codes for CAISVVNEQFF. The chain recombines TRBV10-3 with TRBJ2-1, with D unresolved. Germline CDR1 reads ENHRY; CDR2 reads SYGVKD. The CDR3 consists of 11 residues. Trimming cost V 4 bases and J 10 bases, with 8 bases left between them.

On this clonotype itself: The junction differs from germline at one of its ends, possibly a read error. This CDR3 is CANSYSTLGDTYEQYF. CDR3 bases: TGTGCCAACAGTTACTCGACCTTGGGGGACACCTACGAGCAGTACTTC. The chain combines TRBV6-2 or TRBV6-3 with TRBJ2-7, with D perhaps TRBD1 (6 bases). The CDR3 is 16 amino acids. CDR1 is MNHEY and CDR2 is SVGEGT in the germline V gene.

J is TRBJ2-2 and V is TRBV11-3; the D is unclear. This CDR3 region has 15 residues. From germline, CDR1 is SGHNT and CDR2 YENEEA. Trimming pared 4 bases from V and 3 bases from J, leaving 12 bases between. This chain's CDR3 is CASSSPGRYTGELFF. Written as DNA, the CDR3 is TGTGCCAGCAGCTCGCCTGGGCGCTACACCGGGGAGCTGTTTTTT.

This chain uses TRBV20-1 with TRBJ2-7, with D perhaps TRBD1 or TRBD2 (6 bases each). Germline V CDR1 and CDR2: DFQATT, SNEGSKA (reference sequence). V lost 4 bases, J lost 3 bases, and 13 bases lay in between. This CDR3 is 13 amino acids long. CDR3 coding DNA: TGCAGTGCTATGGGGGGCCACAACTACGAGCAGTACTTC. The encoded protein is CSAMGGHNYEQYF.

This clonotype was seen only a few times. The V call is TRBV6-6, the J call TRBJ2-4; D may correspond to TRBD1 or TRBD2 (5 bases each). This CDR3 is 14 amino acids long. Germline V gene lookup returns CDR1 MNHNY and CDR2 SVGAGI (reference sequence). V was pared by 2 bases and J by 9 bases, with 14 bases between. For the CDR3, the DNA is TGTGCCAGCAGTTACGGTCTAGAGGGGAGCATTCAGTACTTC. This gives the protein CASSYGLEGSIQYF.

Regarding this clonotype: Germline and junction disagree at one end, which may indicate a read error. CDR3 in DNA: TGTACCAGCAGTGTTAAAGAATACTACGAGCAGTACTTC. Amino acids: CTSSVKEYYEQYF. V is TRBV6-1 and J is TRBJ2-5, with D unresolved. Gene TRBJ2-7 matches the end of the DNA better, so the J call may be wrong. The CDR3 runs to 13 residues. Germline CDR1 is MNHNS and CDR2 is SASEGT.

This clonotype was observed a handful of times. The V gene is TRBV4-1, the J gene TRBJ2-3, with 13 bases fitting TRBD2. This CDR3 is built from 17 residues. Germline CDR1 reads MGHRA; CDR2 reads YSYEKL. Trimming cost V 2 bases and J 6 bases; bases outside gene matches: 8. CDR3 bases: TGCGCCAGCAGCCAAAGAAGGACTAGCGGGAGCATCGATACGCAGTATTTT. Translated: CASSQRRTSGSIDTQYF.

This clonotype was observed once. A much larger clonotype is one base distant, so this may be a read error. The chain couples TRBV20-1 to TRBJ2-5; 8 positions match TRBD2. CDR3 length: 13 residues. J was trimmed by 1 base and V by 3 bases; bases with no gene match: 1. Germline CDR1 DFQATT, CDR2 SNEGSKA (reference sequence). The CDR3 bases are TGCAGTGCTAGCGGGAGGGCCCAAGAGACCCAGTACTTC. Translating gives CSASGRAQETQYF.

As concerns this clonotype: This may come from a read error, since a much larger clone is one base off. The final CDR3 position lacks the conserved phenylalanine or tryptophan, pointing to a likely read error. The V call is TRBV7-9, the J call TRBJ2-3; 14 bases are shared with TRBD2. Trimming removed 0 bases from V and 3 bases from J; junction bases left unmatched: 2. Germline loops: CDR1 SEHNR, CDR2 FQNEAQ (reference sequence). The CDR3 length is 17 residues. The CDR3 bases are TGTGCCAGCAGCTTAGCGTGGACTAGCGGGAGGACAGATACGCAGTATGTT. It translates to CASSLAWTSGRTDTQYV.

A word on this clonotype: At one of its ends the junction is not consistent with the germline gene, which may arise from a read error. V is TRBV10-3 and J is TRBJ2-7; the match to TRBD1 covers 12 bases. Germline V CDR1 and CDR2: ENHRY, SYGVKD. CDR3 length: 14 amino acids. CDR3 loop: CVIRGQGAFYEQYF. CDR3 in DNA: TGTGTCATCAGGGGACAGGGGGCCTTCTACGAGCAGTACTTC.

The table lists this clonotype with many counts. This rearrangement joins TRBV7-9 to TRBJ2-1, with a tentative D call TRBD2 (6 bases). The CDR3 is made up of 14 amino acids. Trimming stripped 4 bases from V and 5 bases from J, with 12 bases between. Germline CDR1 is SEHNR and CDR2 is FQNEAQ (reference sequence). CDR3 sequence (DNA): TGTGCCAGCAGCTGGGGACTTGGGAACAATGAGCAGTTCTTC. It specifies CASSWGLGNNEQFF.

The V call is TRBV9, the J call TRBJ1-1, with 9 bases fitting TRBD1. Per germline, CDR1 SGDLS and CDR2 YYNGEE. The CDR3 loop spans 16 amino acids. V dropped 0 bases and J dropped 0; count of bases not matched to a gene: 3. In DNA form, the CDR3 reads TGTGCCAGCAGCGTAGGGACAGGGGTTTTGAACACTGAAGCTTTCTTT. It yields the protein CASSVGTGVLNTEAFF.

This clonotype was detected only a few times. The chain recombines TRBV4-2 with TRBJ1-2; D gene unclear. The V gene lost 0 bases and the J gene lost 2 bases, with 7 bases spanning the gap. CDR1 is LGHNA, CDR2 YNFKEQ, per germline. The CDR3 extends over 14 amino acids. This chain's CDR3 is CASSQEQANYGYTF. CDR3 nucleotide sequence: TGTGCCAGCAGCCAAGAGCAAGCCAACTATGGCTACACCTTC.

The rearrangement uses TRBV7-6 and TRBJ2-7; tentative D call: TRBD1 (6 bases). The V end was cut by 2 bases, the J end by 2 bases, with 10 bases between. CDR1 and CDR2 (germline): SGHVS, FNYEAQ. This CDR3 has 14 residues. The CDR3 sequence: CASSLYDRPYEQYF. The CDR3 bases are TGTGCCAGCAGCTTATATGACAGGCCCTACGAGCAGTACTTC.

The chain is built from TRBV4-2 and TRBJ2-5; a weak D match, TRBD1 (5 bases). Matching the DNA end better, TRBJ2-7 makes the J call doubtful. The CDR3 covers 14 residues. Germline V gene data show CDR1 as LGHNA and CDR2 as YNFKEQ. CDR3 amino acids: CASSPSRVRSEQYF. CDR3 DNA: TGTGCCAGCAGCCCCTCCAGGGTGCGGAGCGAGCAGTACTTC.

This clonotype has more than one count but fewer than ten. The chain is built from TRBV13 and TRBJ2-7; no reliable D call. Per germline, CDR1 PRHDT and CDR2 FYEKMQ (reference sequence). V was pared by 0 bases and J by 1 base, with 10 bases between. The CDR3 totals 15 residues. CDR3 in amino acids: CASSLGPPLSYEQYF. CDR3 in DNA: TGTGCCAGCAGCTTAGGACCCCCTTTGTCCTACGAGCAGTACTTC.

This clonotype came up a few times. This chain links TRBV2 with TRBJ1-5; 8 bases map to TRBD1. Trimming took 6 bases from V and 7 from J; bases not matched to a gene: 8. The CDR3 has 14 amino acids. Germline V gene data show CDR1 as SNHLY and CDR2 as FYNNEI. The CDR3 protein is CASSDRTGWQPQHF. CDR3 bases: TGTGCCAGCAGCGACCGGACAGGGTGGCAGCCCCAGCATTTT.

Turning to this clonotype: One end of the junction is discordant with germline, which a read error may explain. V is TRBV3-1 and J is TRBJ2-3, with 10 bases matching TRBD1. CDR3 length equals 14 residues. Germline assignment: CDR1 LGHDT and CDR2 YNNKEL (reference sequence). CDR3 protein: CTSSHRQGADTQYF. CDR3 DNA: TGTACCAGCAGCCACCGACAGGGGGCGGATACGCAGTATTTT.

The chain recombines TRBV25-1 with TRBJ2-7; 10 bases align to TRBD2. The CDR3 spans 18 residues. The germline CDR1 and CDR2 sequences are MGHDK and SYGVNS. V lost 3 bases and J lost 5; bases outside the gene matches: 16. The CDR3 nucleotides read TGTGCCAGCAGTGACCACAGGGCAGGTAGCGGGAGGTGGAACGAGCAGTACTTC. Protein product: CASSDHRAGSGRWNEQYF.

This clonotype has a handful of counts. The gene calls are TRBV4-1 and TRBJ2-1; either TRBD1 or TRBD2 may supply D (5 bases each). There are 16 residues in the CDR3. Germline loops: CDR1 MGHRA, CDR2 YSYEKL. V lost 2 bases, J lost 2 bases, and 13 bases lay in between. The CDR3 sequence is CASSQLRDLPYNEQFF. In nucleotides, the CDR3 is TGCGCCAGCAGCCAACTACGGGACCTACCCTACAATGAGCAGTTCTTC.

Turning to this clonotype: At one end, the junction sequence differs from germline, possibly due to a read error. The J gene is TRBJ2-3, the V gene TRBV20-1; tentatively, D is TRBD2 (6 bases). Germline CDR1 is DFQATT and CDR2 is SNEGSKA (reference sequence). The length of the CDR3 is 13 residues. CDR3 sequence: CIASQTSSDTQYF. CDR3 nucleotides: TGCATTGCTAGTCAGACTAGTTCAGATACGCAGTATTTT.

The rearrangement joins TRBV20-1 to TRBJ1-2, with D hard to call. V was shortened by 3 bases and J by 4 bases, with 15 bases between the two germline ends. This CDR3 is 14 amino acids long. Germline V gives CDR1 DFQATT, CDR2 SNEGSKA (reference sequence). CDR3 DNA sequence: TGCAGTGCTAGCCCCGTCACAGTTTCCTATGGCTACACCTTC. This translates into CSASPVTVSYGYTF.

V is TRBV20-1 and J is TRBJ1-4; 9 bases agree with TRBD1. Trimming removed 4 bases from V and 8 bases from J; junction bases left unmatched: 11. The CDR3 sequence is 15 residues long. CDR1 DFQATT and CDR2 SNEGSKA come from the germline V gene (reference sequence). CDR3 DNA sequence: TGCAGTGCTACCCCCCTAAAGGACAGGGGAGAAAAACTGTTTTTT. Residues: CSATPLKDRGEKLFF.

This chain joins TRBV12-3 or TRBV12-4 and TRBJ2-2; 11 bases line up with TRBD2. CDR3 length: 16 amino acids. Trimming took 4 bases from V and 5 from J; bases not matched to a gene: 6. The CDR3 protein is CASSSWPSGGTGELFF. The DNA of the CDR3 is TGTGCCAGCAGTTCCTGGCCTAGCGGGGGGACCGGGGAGCTGTTTTTT.

The table lists this clonotype with a few counts. The chain employs TRBV5-5 and TRBJ2-1; 8 bases match TRBD2. V lost 3 bases and J lost 3; bases outside the gene matches: 5. From germline, CDR1 is SGHKS and CDR2 YYEKEE (reference sequence). CDR3 length: 15 residues. CDR3 loop: CASSSTSAFYNEQFF. The CDR3 nucleotides read TGTGCCAGCAGCTCGACTAGCGCATTCTACAATGAGCAGTTCTTC. The complete variable domain, with remaining parts taken from reference TRBV5-5 and TRBJ2-1, reads DAGVTQSPTHLIKTRGQQVTLRCSPISGHKSVSWYQQVLGQGPQFIFQYYEKEERGRGNFPDRFSARQFPNYSSELNVNALLLGDSALYLCASSSTSAFYNEQFFGPGTRLTVL.

The chain recombines TRBV6-1 with TRBJ2-5, with TRBD2 matching over 11 bases. The J call may be in error: the DNA end matches TRBJ2-7 better. The CDR3 has 16 amino acids. Germline V lookup: CDR1 MNHNS, CDR2 SASEGT. The CDR3 loop reads CASSEGLAGRRCEQYF. The CDR3 coding sequence is TGTGCCAGCAGTGAAGGACTAGCGGGACGACGATGCGAGCAGTACTTC.

The rearrangement joins TRBV27 to TRBJ2-7, with TRBD1 identical over 7 bases. The CDR3 spans 14 residues. Trimming removed 3 bases from V and 7 bases from J; junction bases left unmatched: 9. The germline CDR1 and CDR2 sequences are MNHEY and SMNVEV (reference sequence). The CDR3 loop reads CASSLGQWFDEQYF. The CDR3 DNA reads TGTGCCAGCAGTTTGGGACAGTGGTTCGATGAGCAGTACTTC.

The chain employs TRBV24-1 and TRBJ2-7; a weak D match, TRBD2 (5 bases). This CDR3 has 14 amino acids. Germline V gene sequence: CDR1 KGHDR, CDR2 SFDVKD. Trimming stripped 7 bases from V and 0 bases from J, with 12 bases between. The CDR3 bases are TGTGCCACCAGCCCCGGGAAGACCTCCTACGAGCAGTACTTC. As protein: CATSPGKTSYEQYF.

This chain connects TRBV20-1 to TRBJ2-7, with a possible D match to TRBD1 (6 bases). The germline CDR1 and CDR2 sequences are DFQATT and SNEGSKA (reference sequence). The CDR3 has 13 residues. The V gene lost 3 bases and the J gene lost 0 bases, with 9 bases spanning the gap. Written as DNA, the CDR3 is TGCAGTGCTAGCGCCAGGGGCTCCTACGAGCAGTACTTC. Amino acids: CSASARGSYEQYF.

This clonotype was seen only a few times. This rearrangement joins TRBV9 to TRBJ2-3; D not certain. The CDR3 is 16 residues long. V lost 4 bases and J lost 2, with 17 bases in between. CDR1 is SGDLS and CDR2 is YYNGEE in the germline V gene. CDR3 in DNA: TGTGCCAGCAGCACCGGGCCAGCCTCCTCCACAGATACGCAGTATTTT. Translated: CASSTGPASSTDTQYF.